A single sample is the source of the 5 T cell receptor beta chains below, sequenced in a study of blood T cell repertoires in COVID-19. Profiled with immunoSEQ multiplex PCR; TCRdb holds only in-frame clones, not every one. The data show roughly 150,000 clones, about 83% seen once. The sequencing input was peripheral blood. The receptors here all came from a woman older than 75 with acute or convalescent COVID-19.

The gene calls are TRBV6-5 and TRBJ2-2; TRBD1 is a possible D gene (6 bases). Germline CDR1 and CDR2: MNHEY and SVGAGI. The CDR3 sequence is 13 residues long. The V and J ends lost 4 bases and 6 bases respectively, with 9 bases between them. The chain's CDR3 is CASSSQGAGELFF. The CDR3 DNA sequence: TGTGCCAGCAGTTCACAGGGCGCCGGGGAGCTGTTTTTT.

CDR3 DNA: TGTGCCAGCAGCTTAGGGTTACTAGCGACCCAAGAGACCCAGTACTTC. Amino acid sequence: CASSLGLLATQETQYF. This chain links TRBV7-2 with TRBJ2-5; 7 bases match TRBD2. From germline, CDR1 is SGHTA and CDR2 FQGNSA. The CDR3 runs 16 residues. V trimming: 1 base; J trimming: 1 base; junction bases outside the gene matches: 6.

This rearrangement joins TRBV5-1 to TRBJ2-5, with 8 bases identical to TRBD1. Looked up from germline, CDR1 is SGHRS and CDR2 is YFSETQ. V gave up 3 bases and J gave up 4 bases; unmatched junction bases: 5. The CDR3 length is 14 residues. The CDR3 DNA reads TGCGCCAGCAGCTCCCGACAGGGGACAGAGACCCAGTACTTC. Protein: CASSSRQGTETQYF.

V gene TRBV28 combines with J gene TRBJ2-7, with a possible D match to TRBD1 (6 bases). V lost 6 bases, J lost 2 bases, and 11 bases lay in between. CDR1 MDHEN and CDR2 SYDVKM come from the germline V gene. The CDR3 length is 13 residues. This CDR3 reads CASRTGHTYEQYF. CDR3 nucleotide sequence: TGTGCCAGCAGGACGGGACACACCTACGAGCAGTACTTC.

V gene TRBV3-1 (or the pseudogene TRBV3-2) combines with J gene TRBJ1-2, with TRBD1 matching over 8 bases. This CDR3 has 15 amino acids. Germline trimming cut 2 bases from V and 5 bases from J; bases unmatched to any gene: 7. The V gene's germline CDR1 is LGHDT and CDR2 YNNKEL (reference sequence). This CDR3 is CASSQPGTGDYGYTF. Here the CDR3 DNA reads TGTGCCAGCAGCCAACCCGGGACAGGTGATTATGGCTACACCTTC.